This is a list of T cell receptor beta chains from one sample in a study of CD8+ T cells in alopecia areata. Data came from immunoSEQ multiplex PCR; TCRdb stores just in-frame clones and leaves some out. The data show more than 130,000 clones, approximately 85% seen once. The sample consisted of CD8+ T cells sorted from blood, taken at week 4, from a patient treated with tofacitinib. These receptor sequences come from a human donor with alopecia areata. The CDR3 runs from the conserved cysteine through the conserved F or W. A D gene is named only where the DNA matches it firmly. Where a row states a size, it is once, few, many or the class of an expanded clone; other rows omit it.

clone size: .
J gene: TRBJ1-1
V gene: TRBV29-1
D gene: .
CDR3 length: 15
CDR3 protein: CSVEEGAPLNTEAFF
CDR3 DNA: TGCAGCGTTGAAGAGGGGGCCCCCCTGAACACTGAAGCTTTCTTT

clone size: .
J gene: TRBJ2-5
V gene: TRBV11-2
D gene: TRBD1
CDR3 length: 15
CDR3 protein: CASSLQGQIQETQYF
CDR3 DNA: TGTGCCAGCAGCTTACAGGGACAGATACAAGAGACCCAGTACTTC

clone size: .
J gene: TRBJ1-1
V gene: TRBV7-9
D gene: .
CDR3 length: 14
CDR3 protein: CASSFSDMNTEAFF
CDR3 DNA: TGTGCCAGCAGCTTCTCGGACATGAACACTGAAGCTTTCTTT

clone size: once
J gene: TRBJ2-5
V gene: TRBV6-1
D gene: TRBD2
CDR3 length: 15
CDR3 protein: CASSEGSSGQETQYF
CDR3 DNA: TGTGCCAGCAGTGAAGGGTCTAGCGGGCAAGAGACCCAGTACTTC

clone size: .
J gene: TRBJ2-3
V gene: TRBV7-2
D gene: .
CDR3 length: 16
CDR3 protein: CASQTSGAASTDTQYF
CDR3 DNA: TGTGCCAGCCAAACCTCGGGGGCCGCTAGCACAGATACGCAGTATTTT

clone size: .
J gene: TRBJ1-2
V gene: TRBV9
D gene: TRBD1
CDR3 length: 16
CDR3 protein: CASSVDPGGASYGYTF
CDR3 DNA: TGTGCCAGCAGCGTAGACCCAGGGGGCGCATCATATGGCTACACCTTC

clone size: .
J gene: TRBJ1-5
V gene: TRBV7-9
D gene: .
CDR3 length: 12
CDR3 protein: CASSLGGLPQHF
CDR3 DNA: TGTGCCAGCAGCTTAGGGGGACTGCCCCAGCATTTT

clone size: .
J gene: TRBJ2-3
V gene: TRBV6-5
D gene: TRBD2
CDR3 length: 14
CDR3 protein: CASSLSAGADTQYF
CDR3 DNA: TGTGCCAGCAGTCTCTCAGCGGGGGCCGATACGCAGTATTTT

clone size: .
J gene: TRBJ2-7
V gene: TRBV6-1
D gene: .
CDR3 length: 15
CDR3 protein: CASSHLPGENYEQYF
CDR3 DNA: TGTGCCAGCAGTCACCTTCCGGGAGAGAATTACGAGCAGTACTTC

clone size: .
J gene: TRBJ2-1
V gene: TRBV7-2
D gene: .
CDR3 length: 13
CDR3 protein: CASSLGSTGEQFF
CDR3 DNA: TGTGCCAGCAGCTTAGGTTCAACGGGTGAGCAGTTCTTC

clone size: once
J gene: TRBJ2-1
V gene: TRBV7-6
D gene: .
CDR3 length: 14
CDR3 protein: CASSLVGSYNEQFF
CDR3 DNA: TGTGCCAGCAGCTTAGTAGGGTCATACAATGAGCAGTTCTTC

clone size: few
J gene: TRBJ2-1
V gene: TRBV27
D gene: .
CDR3 length: 15
CDR3 protein: CASSLSGSTYNEQFF
CDR3 DNA: TGTGCCAGCAGTTTATCCGGGAGCACCTACAATGAGCAGTTCTTC

clone size: once
J gene: TRBJ2-5
V gene: TRBV6-1
D gene: TRBD1
CDR3 length: 18
CDR3 protein: CASSGGTGGDFVQETQYF
CDR3 DNA: TGTGCCAGCAGTGGGGGGACAGGGGGCGATTTCGTCCAAGAGACCCAGTACTTC

clone size: once
J gene: TRBJ1-1
V gene: TRBV29-1
D gene: .
CDR3 length: 13
CDR3 protein: CSVPRVGGTEAFF
CDR3 DNA: TGCAGCGTGCCCCGGGTGGGCGGCACTGAAGCTTTCTTT

clone size: .
J gene: TRBJ2-2
V gene: TRBV7-9
D gene: TRBD1
CDR3 length: 15
CDR3 protein: CASSLGTVGTGELFF
CDR3 DNA: TGTGCCAGCAGCCTCGGGACAGTTGGTACCGGGGAGCTGTTTTTT

clone size: .
J gene: TRBJ2-1
V gene: TRBV2
D gene: .
CDR3 length: 14
CDR3 protein: CASRGGTANNEQFF
CDR3 DNA: TGTGCCAGCAGGGGGGGAACAGCCAACAATGAGCAGTTCTTC

clone size: .
J gene: TRBJ2-5
V gene: TRBV4-1
D gene: .
CDR3 length: 13
CDR3 protein: CASSQEEAEAQYF
CDR3 DNA: TGCGCCAGCAGCCAAGAGGAGGCGGAGGCCCAGTACTTC

clone size: .
J gene: TRBJ2-1
V gene: TRBV29-1
D gene: .
CDR3 length: 13
CDR3 protein: CSVELGIHNEQFF
CDR3 DNA: TGCAGCGTTGAACTAGGGATCCACAATGAGCAGTTCTTC

clone size: .
J gene: TRBJ1-4
V gene: TRBV27
D gene: TRBD1
CDR3 length: 14
CDR3 protein: CASSLGQRSPKLFF
CDR3 DNA: TGTGCCAGCAGTTTGGGACAGCGTTCACCAAAACTGTTTTTT

clone size: .
J gene: TRBJ2-1
V gene: TRBV10-3
D gene: TRBD1
CDR3 length: 18
CDR3 protein: CATSSGTGGVVVNNEQFF
CDR3 DNA: TGTGCCACCAGCTCCGGGACAGGGGGTGTGGTGGTAAACAATGAGCAGTTCTTC

clone size: .
J gene: TRBJ2-7
V gene: TRBV7-9
D gene: TRBD1
CDR3 length: 14
CDR3 protein: CASSSPGQPYEQYF
CDR3 DNA: TGTGCCAGCAGCTCTCCGGGACAGCCTTACGAGCAGTACTTC

clone size: .
J gene: TRBJ2-7
V gene: TRBV7-6
D gene: .
CDR3 length: 15
CDR3 protein: CASSLSTGDFYEQYF
CDR3 DNA: TGTGCCAGCAGCTTATCTACAGGGGACTTCTACGAGCAGTACTTC

clone size: .
J gene: TRBJ2-7
V gene: TRBV5-1
D gene: TRBD1
CDR3 length: 14
CDR3 protein: CASSLGQGAHEQYF
CDR3 DNA: TGCGCCAGCAGCTTGGGGCAGGGGGCCCACGAGCAGTACTTC

clone size: .
J gene: TRBJ2-7
V gene: TRBV11-3
D gene: TRBD1
CDR3 length: 14
CDR3 protein: CASSGTGIPYEQYF
CDR3 DNA: TGTGCCAGCAGCGGGACAGGGATCCCCTACGAGCAGTACTTC